Each of the 32 T cell receptor beta chains below was sequenced from the same sample in a study of T cells in Graves' hyperthyroidism and ophthalmopathy. Amplification yielded TCR beta CDR3 regions, with RNA transcripts as the source. HTBI primers drove first-round RT-PCR of the TCR CDR3. TCRdb analysed the multiplex PCR reads with MiXCR anew, one entry per CDR3 protein. Seen here are under 450,000 distinct CDR3 sequences, less than 20% observed once, and the top ten hold around 7%. Sample: blood. These receptors originate from a woman younger than 35 with Graves' hyperthyroidism.

This clonotype came up many times. This chain links TRBV7-3 with TRBJ2-7; D possibly corresponds to TRBD1 (6 bases). CDR3 length: 13 amino acids. Trimming pared 5 bases from V and 6 bases from J, leaving 14 bases between. CDR1 SGHTA and CDR2 FQGTGA come from the germline V gene. CDR3 in DNA: TGTGCCAGCAGCCCCCAATCAGGGGTCGAGCAGTACTTC. It codes for CASSPQSGVEQYF.

The chain carries TRBV29-1 and TRBJ2-2, with 7 bases fitting TRBD1. Germline loops: CDR1 SQVTM, CDR2 ANQGSEA. J lost 12 bases, V lost 4 bases, and 8 bases had no gene match. There are 12 residues in the CDR3. The CDR3 spells CSVGGSTGQLFF. The DNA of the CDR3 is TGCAGCGTTGGGGGCTCGACAGGGCAGCTGTTTTTT.

Ten or more counts support this clonotype. V and J are TRBV13 and TRBJ2-2; 9 bases align to TRBD1. The junction had 15 bases not matched to a gene; V was cut back by 4 bases and J by 3 bases. CDR3 length: 19 residues. The germline V gene has CDR1 PRHDT and CDR2 FYEKMQ (reference sequence). The CDR3 is CASSWNRGRTGWDTGELFF. The CDR3, as DNA: TGTGCCAGCAGCTGGAACAGGGGGCGTACGGGTTGGGACACCGGGGAGCTGTTTTTT.

This chain joins TRBV5-1 and TRBJ2-3; D call uncertain. In germline, CDR1 is SGHRS, CDR2 YFSETQ. The CDR3 has 15 amino acids. V was pared by 1 base and J by 2 bases, with 11 bases between. The CDR3 reads CASSLQLGYTDTQYF. CDR3 DNA: TGCGCCAGCAGCTTGCAGTTGGGGTACACAGATACGCAGTATTTT.

This clonotype was seen once. CDR3 loop: CASRSGGGPGANVLTF. The CDR3 DNA follows: TGTGCCAGCAGATCCGGGGGGGGGCCCGGGGCCAACGTCCTGACTTTC. The rearrangement links TRBV2 to TRBJ2-6; 8 bases map to TRBD2. Trimming at V came to 6 bases and at J to 4 bases, leaving 8 bases not matched to a gene. The CDR3 is 16 residues long. From germline, CDR1 is SNHLY and CDR2 FYNNEI.

This clonotype was found many times. The rearrangement links TRBV5-1 to TRBJ1-5; tentatively, D is TRBD1 (5 bases). The ends were cut back, 4 bases at V and 2 bases at J, with 13 bases in the middle. Germline values: CDR1 SGHRS, CDR2 YFSETQ. This CDR3 region has 15 residues. CDR3 amino acids: CASSITGTGNQPQHF. The CDR3 nucleotides are TGCGCCAGCAGCATCACCGGGACCGGCAATCAGCCCCAGCATTTT.

This clonotype was seen a handful of times. V and J are TRBV20-1 and TRBJ2-7; maybe TRBD2 (5 bases). This CDR3 has 13 amino acids. Looked up from germline, CDR1 is DFQATT and CDR2 is SNEGSKA (reference sequence). The ends were cut back, 0 bases at V and 3 bases at J, with 9 bases in the middle. The CDR3 nucleotides read TGCAGTGCTAGAGATCGACGGGACTACGAGCAGTACTTC. This gives the protein CSARDRRDYEQYF.

In this sample, this clonotype turned up a few times. This chain joins TRBV7-8 and TRBJ2-2; the match to TRBD1 covers 8 bases. The CDR3 totals 15 residues. V shed 5 bases and J 7 bases; nucleotides not matched to a gene: 9. In germline, CDR1 is SGHVS, CDR2 FQNEAQ. The CDR3 DNA reads TGTGCCAGCAGCACCCGGACAGGGTTAGGCGGGGAGCTGTTTTTT. This sequence encodes CASSTRTGLGGELFF.

This clonotype has a count of ten or more. J is TRBJ2-3 and V is TRBV29-1, with 13 positions matching TRBD2. Germline V gene lookup returns CDR1 SQVTM and CDR2 ANQGSEA. This CDR3 is built from 15 residues. J lost 4 bases, V lost 8 bases, and 9 bases had no gene match. CDR3: CSSWGTSGDSDTQYF. In nucleotides, the CDR3 is TGCAGCTCCTGGGGGACTAGCGGGGATTCAGATACGCAGTATTTT.

In this sample, this clonotype turned up many times. The chain links TRBV6-1 to TRBJ1-6, with D unclear. This CDR3 has 14 amino acids. Germline assignment: CDR1 MNHNS and CDR2 SASEGT. V was clipped by 5 bases and J by 9 bases, with 14 bases between them. The CDR3 sequence: CASSYSAGGSPLHF. The CDR3 DNA reads as TGTGCCAGCAGTTATTCAGCCGGCGGTTCACCCCTCCACTTT.

This clonotype was found many times. The chain links TRBV12-3 or TRBV12-4 to TRBJ2-1; possible D gene TRBD2, 5 bases. V was clipped by 3 bases and J by 4 bases, with 13 bases between them. This CDR3 is 15 amino acids long. For the CDR3, the DNA is TGTGCCAGCAGTTTCGTATCGAGCGGTTACAATGAGCAGTTCTTC. Encoded protein: CASSFVSSGYNEQFF.

The gene calls are TRBV19 and TRBJ1-5; 7 bases line up with TRBD1. After removal of 7 bases from V and 4 bases from J, the junction contained 7 bases not matched to a gene. This CDR3 spans 14 amino acids. Per germline, CDR1 LNHDA and CDR2 SQIVND (reference sequence). As DNA, the CDR3 is TGTGCCAGTACTCAGGGACAGCTAAATCAGCCCCAGCATTTT. It is translated as CASTQGQLNQPQHF.

This clonotype was recorded many times. The chain combines TRBV6-5 with TRBJ1-1; possibly TRBD1 for D (5 bases). CDR1 and CDR2 (germline): MNHEY, SVGAGI. CDR3 size: 14 residues. The V end was cut by 2 bases, the J end by 0 bases, with 7 bases between. For the CDR3, the DNA is TGTGCCAGCAGTTACGGGGGAGTGAACACTGAAGCTTTCTTT. Its protein product is CASSYGGVNTEAFF.

The CDR3 reads CASSPRDNYGYTF. CDR3 in DNA: TGTGCCAGCAGCCCGAGAGATAACTATGGCTACACCTTC. The chain is built from TRBV6-4 and TRBJ1-2; D gene unclear. From germline, CDR1 is MRHNA and CDR2 SNTAGT. V lost 6 bases and J lost 1, with 9 bases in between. The CDR3 is 13 residues long.

There are a few counts of this clonotype. This may come from a read error, since a much larger clone is one base off. The CDR3 loop reads CSVTTGGPNSPLHF. The DNA for the CDR3 is TGCAGTGTTACGACAGGGGGGCCCAATTCACCCCTCCACTTT. The chain joins TRBV20-1 to TRBJ1-6; 9 nucleotides line up with TRBD1. The V segment lost 7 bases and the J segment 7 bases; nucleotides outside the gene matches: 8. The CDR3 has 14 amino acids. Per germline, CDR1 DFQATT and CDR2 SNEGSKA (reference sequence).

This clonotype was found a few times. The chain joins TRBV12-3 or TRBV12-4 to TRBJ2-6; D remains unclear. The V end lost 2 bases, the J end lost 0 bases, and 8 bases lay between the germline ends. CDR3 length: 16 amino acids. The CDR3 DNA sequence: TGTGCCAGCAGTTTAATCGGCAGCTCTGGGGCCAACGTCCTGACTTTC. It is translated as CASSLIGSSGANVLTF.

This clonotype was counted at least ten times. The V and J genes are TRBV11-3 and TRBJ2-1; D ambiguous. Germline CDR1 and CDR2: SGHNT and YENEEA. V lost 2 bases and J lost 7, with 3 bases in between. The CDR3 totals 11 residues. The DNA for the CDR3 is TGTGCCAGCAGCTTAATGAATGAGCAGTTCTTC. Protein product: CASSLMNEQFF.

This chain links TRBV9 with TRBJ2-2; unclear D gene. CDR3 size: 15 residues. Germline-derived CDR1 and CDR2 are SGDLS and YYNGEE. Between the trimmed V and J ends, which lost 0 bases and 2 bases, there was a span of 8 bases. The CDR3 region has the DNA TGTGCCAGCAGCGTAGCGAGTACTAACACCGGGGAGCTGTTTTTT. This gives the protein CASSVASTNTGELFF. The full variable domain, with the rest looked up from reference TRBV9 and TRBJ2-2, is DSGVTQTPKHLITATGQRVTLRCSPRSGDLSVYWYQQSLDQGLQFLIQYYNGEERAKGNILERFSAQQFPDLHSELNLSSLELGDSALYFCASSVASTNTGELFFGEGSRLTVL.

This clonotype has more than one count but fewer than ten. The CDR3 DNA reads TGTGCCAGTAGTATAACTGGGGTGGGCAATGAGCAGTTCTTC. It is translated as CASSITGVGNEQFF. The chain has TRBV19 and TRBJ2-1; D not certain. This CDR3 is built from 14 residues. Germline CDR1 reads LNHDA; CDR2 reads SQIVND (reference sequence). Trimming removed 2 bases at V and 6 bases at J, with 11 bases between.

This chain uses TRBV5-6 with TRBJ2-3; no reliable D call. This CDR3 region has 13 residues. Between the trimmed V and J ends, which lost 1 base and 7 bases, there was a span of 10 bases. Per germline, CDR1 SGHDT and CDR2 YYEEEE. CDR3 DNA sequence: TGTGCCAGCAGCTTGTGGCTCCCCTATACGCAGTATTTT. Its translation is CASSLWLPYTQYF.

This clonotype has ten or more counts. J is TRBJ2-1 and V is TRBV7-9; no clear D gene. Trimming stripped 1 base from V and 8 bases from J, with 9 bases between. This CDR3 is built from 13 residues. Germline lookup yields CDR1 SEHNR and CDR2 FQNEAQ (reference sequence). DNA for the CDR3: TGTGCCAGCAGCTTAGTCGGTCGGGATGAGCAGTTCTTC. Its protein is CASSLVGRDEQFF.

This clonotype was picked up many times. The gene calls are TRBV12-3 or TRBV12-4 and TRBJ2-2; D is perhaps TRBD2 (6 bases). CDR3 length: 14 amino acids. V lost 1 base to trimming and J lost 6 bases, with 9 bases between them. The CDR3, as DNA: TGTGCCAGCAGTTTAGGGGGGGTCGCCGGGGAGCTGTTTTTT. This codes for CASSLGGVAGELFF.

The sample holds many counts of this clonotype. J is TRBJ2-3 and V is TRBV7-3, with a possible D match to TRBD2 (5 bases). CDR1 and CDR2 from the germline V gene are SGHTA and FQGTGA. Trimming cost V 5 bases and J 4 bases, with 16 bases left between them. The CDR3 is 15 amino acids. In DNA form, the CDR3 reads TGTGCCAGCAGCCCAGAGGGCGCTGGGGCAGATACGCAGTATTTT. Translated: CASSPEGAGADTQYF.

This clonotype was detected ten times or more. The genes are TRBV20-1 and TRBJ2-1, with 10 positions matching TRBD2. Looked up from germline, CDR1 is DFQATT and CDR2 is SNEGSKA (reference sequence). Trimming removed 0 bases from V and 15 bases from J; junction bases left unmatched: 17. The CDR3 is 16 amino acids. The CDR3 sequence is CSARDHRFLAGDEMFF. The CDR3 DNA reads as TGCAGTGCTAGAGATCATAGGTTTCTAGCGGGGGACGAGATGTTCTTC.

In this sample, this clonotype turned up many times. V is TRBV2 and J is TRBJ1-2; D unclear. The CDR3 is 14 residues long. Trimming cost V 3 bases and J 8 bases, with 16 bases left between them. Germline V gene data show CDR1 as SNHLY and CDR2 as FYNNEI. CDR3 loop: CASSDGGPGGGYTF. The CDR3 DNA is TGTGCCAGCAGTGACGGCGGGCCAGGAGGGGGCTACACCTTC. Looking up the rest from reference TRBV2 and TRBJ1-2 gives the full variable domain: EPEVTQTPSHQVTQMGQEVILRCVPISNHLYFYWYRQILGQKVEFLVSFYNNEISEKSEIFDDQFSVERPDGSNFTLKIRSTKLEDSAMYFCASSDGGPGGGYTFGSGTRLTVV.

In this sample, this clonotype turned up many times. This rearrangement joins TRBV9 to TRBJ1-2; TRBD1 agrees at 10 bases. The CDR3 loop spans 14 amino acids. From germline, CDR1 is SGDLS and CDR2 YYNGEE. Trimming at V came to 4 bases and at J to 7 bases, leaving 7 bases not matched to a gene. The CDR3 sequence is CASSPADRGIGYTF. The CDR3 DNA follows: TGTGCCAGCAGCCCAGCGGACAGGGGGATTGGCTACACCTTC.

At least ten counts were recorded for this clonotype. The V gene is TRBV30, the J gene TRBJ2-7; D call uncertain. Trimming removed 0 bases from V and 6 bases from J, with 15 bases in between. Germline V gives CDR1 GTSNPN, CDR2 SVGIG (reference sequence). CDR3 length equals 14 residues. The CDR3 loop reads CAWSVSGYSGEQYF. In nucleotides, the CDR3 is TGTGCCTGGAGTGTATCCGGGTATTCAGGCGAGCAGTACTTC.

This clonotype was detected a few times. The rearrangement links TRBV4-2 to TRBJ2-1, with no clear D. V lost 1 base to trimming and J lost 0 bases, with 7 bases between them. The CDR3 length is 15 residues. Germline loops: CDR1 LGHNA, CDR2 YNFKEQ. The CDR3 spells CASSQATDSYNEQFF. CDR3 nucleotide sequence: TGTGCCAGCAGCCAAGCCACGGACTCCTACAATGAGCAGTTCTTC.

This clonotype was counted at least ten times. The rearrangement uses TRBV18 and TRBJ1-2, with unresolved D. V was pared by 4 bases and J by 4 bases, with 13 bases between. The CDR3 has 14 amino acids. CDR1 and CDR2 from the germline V gene are KGHSH and LQKENI. CDR3 nucleotides: TGTGCCAGCTCACTAGGACGGATTCTCTATGGCTACACCTTC. Encoded protein: CASSLGRILYGYTF.

At least ten counts were recorded for this clonotype. This chain links TRBV18 with TRBJ1-6; 9 nucleotides align to TRBD1. The CDR3 has 16 residues. Germline lookup yields CDR1 KGHSH and CDR2 LQKENI. The ends lost 1 base at V and 10 bases at J; junction bases unmatched: 8. The CDR3 here is CASSPRQGGAGSPLHF. CDR3 DNA sequence: TGTGCCAGCTCACCACGACAGGGGGGCGCCGGGTCACCCCTCCACTTT.

There are many counts of this clonotype. The chain carries TRBV5-1 and TRBJ2-3; D gene unclear. Trimming took 0 bases from V and 0 from J, leaving 8 bases between them. The CDR3 length is 15 residues. CDR1 and CDR2 (germline): SGHRS, YFSETQ. The CDR3 is CASSLEPASTDTQYF. CDR3 in DNA: TGCGCCAGCAGCTTGGAACCAGCTAGCACAGATACGCAGTATTTT.

This clonotype was seen many times. The rearrangement uses TRBV20-1 and TRBJ2-1; 10 nucleotides agree with TRBD1. In germline, CDR1 is DFQATT, CDR2 SNEGSKA (reference sequence). This CDR3 contains 15 residues. Germline trimming cut 3 bases from V and 7 bases from J; bases unmatched to any gene: 9. The CDR3 DNA reads as TGCAGTGCTAGTGACAGGGGGCGGGGTGTGAATGAGCAGTTCTTC. As protein: CSASDRGRGVNEQFF.